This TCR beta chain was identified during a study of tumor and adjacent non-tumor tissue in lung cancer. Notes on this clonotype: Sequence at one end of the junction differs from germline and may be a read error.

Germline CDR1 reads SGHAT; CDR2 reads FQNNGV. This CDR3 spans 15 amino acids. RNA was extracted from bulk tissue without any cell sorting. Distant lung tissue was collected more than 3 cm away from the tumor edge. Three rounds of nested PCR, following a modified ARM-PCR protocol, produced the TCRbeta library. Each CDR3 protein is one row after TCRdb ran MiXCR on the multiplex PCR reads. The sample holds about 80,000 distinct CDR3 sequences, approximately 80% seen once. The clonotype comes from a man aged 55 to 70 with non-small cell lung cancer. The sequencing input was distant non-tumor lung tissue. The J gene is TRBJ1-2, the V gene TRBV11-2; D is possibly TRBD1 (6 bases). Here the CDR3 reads CANSLPLAGARGYAF. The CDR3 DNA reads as TGTGCCAACAGCTTACCTTTGGCAGGGGCCAGGGGCTACGCCTTC.